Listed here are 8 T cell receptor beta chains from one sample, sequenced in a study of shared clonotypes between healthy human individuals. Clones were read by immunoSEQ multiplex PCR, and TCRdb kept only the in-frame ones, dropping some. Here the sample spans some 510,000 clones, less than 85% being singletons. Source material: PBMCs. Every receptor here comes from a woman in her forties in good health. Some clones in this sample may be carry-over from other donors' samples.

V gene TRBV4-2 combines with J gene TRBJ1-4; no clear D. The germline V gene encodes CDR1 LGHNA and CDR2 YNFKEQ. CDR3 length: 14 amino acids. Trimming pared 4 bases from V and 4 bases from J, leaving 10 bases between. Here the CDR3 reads CASSPGLGNEKLFF. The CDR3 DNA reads TGTGCCAGCAGCCCCGGCTTGGGTAATGAAAAACTGTTTTTT.

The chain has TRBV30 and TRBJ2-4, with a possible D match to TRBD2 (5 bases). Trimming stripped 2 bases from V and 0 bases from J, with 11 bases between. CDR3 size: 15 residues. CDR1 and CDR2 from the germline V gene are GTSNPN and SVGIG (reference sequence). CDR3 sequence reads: CAWSPGIIAKNIQYF. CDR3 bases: TGTGCCTGGAGTCCGGGGATCATAGCCAAAAACATTCAGTACTTC. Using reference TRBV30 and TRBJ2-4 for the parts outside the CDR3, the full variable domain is SQTIHQWPATLVQPVGSPLSLECTVEGTSNPNLYWYRQAAGRGLQLLFYSVGIGQISSEVPQNLSASRPQDRQFILSSKKLLLSDSGFYLCAWSPGIIAKNIQYFGAGTRLSVL.

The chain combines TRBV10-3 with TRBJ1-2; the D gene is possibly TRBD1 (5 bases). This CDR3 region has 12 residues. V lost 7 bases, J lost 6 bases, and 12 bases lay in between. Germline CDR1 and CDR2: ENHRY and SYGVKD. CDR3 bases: TGTGCCATCACCCGGGGCGGGAATGGCTACACCTTC. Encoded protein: CAITRGGNGYTF.

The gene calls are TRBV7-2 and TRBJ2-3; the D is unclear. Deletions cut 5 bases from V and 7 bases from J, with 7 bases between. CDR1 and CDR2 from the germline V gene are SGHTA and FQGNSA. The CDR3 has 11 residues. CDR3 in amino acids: CASSPSNTQYF. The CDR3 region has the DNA TGTGCCAGCAGCCCCTCAAATACGCAGTATTTT.

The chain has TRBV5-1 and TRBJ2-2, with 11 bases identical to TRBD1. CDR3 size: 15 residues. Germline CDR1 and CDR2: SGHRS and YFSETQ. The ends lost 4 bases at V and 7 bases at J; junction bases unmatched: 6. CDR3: CASSNGQGAFGELFF. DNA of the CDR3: TGCGCCAGCAGCAACGGACAGGGGGCATTCGGGGAGCTGTTTTTT.

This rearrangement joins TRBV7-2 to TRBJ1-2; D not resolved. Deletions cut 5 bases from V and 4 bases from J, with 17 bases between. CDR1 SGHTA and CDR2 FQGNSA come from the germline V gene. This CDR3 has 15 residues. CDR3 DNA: TGTGCCAGCAGCCCTTTATACACAGCCTCCTATGGCTACACCTTC. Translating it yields CASSPLYTASYGYTF.

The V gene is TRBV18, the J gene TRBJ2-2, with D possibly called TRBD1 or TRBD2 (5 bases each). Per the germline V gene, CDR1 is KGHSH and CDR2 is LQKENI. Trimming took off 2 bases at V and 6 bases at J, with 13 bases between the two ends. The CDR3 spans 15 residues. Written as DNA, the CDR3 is TGTGCCAGCTCACCATCCGGCAGGGACCCCGGGGAGCTGTTTTTT. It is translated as CASSPSGRDPGELFF. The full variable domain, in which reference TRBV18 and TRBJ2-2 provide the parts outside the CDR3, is NAGVMQNPRHLVRRRGQEARLRCSPMKGHSHVYWYRQLPEEGLKFMVYLQKENIIDESGMPKERFSAEFPKEGPSILRIQQVVRGDSAAYFCASSPSGRDPGELFFGEGSRLTVL.

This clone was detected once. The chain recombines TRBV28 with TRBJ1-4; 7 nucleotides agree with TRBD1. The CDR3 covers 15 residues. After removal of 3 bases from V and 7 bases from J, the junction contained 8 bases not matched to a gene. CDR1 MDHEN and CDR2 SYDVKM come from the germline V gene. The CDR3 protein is CASSLGDRAREKLFF. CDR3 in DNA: TGTGCCAGCAGTTTGGGCGACAGGGCTCGTGAAAAACTGTTTTTT.